This entry features one TCR beta chain sequence. As processed by the authors: From reference gene primer amplification, estimates of nucleated cell counts were derived. The method was immunoSEQ multiplex PCR; TCRdb's version includes in-frame clones alone and lacks a portion of them. V and J calls and clone size are as listed in that table; D and trimming were resolved from the DNA. This table has roughly 70,000 clones, 75% to 95% appearing once. These data originate in a study of blood T cell repertoires in COVID-19. On the study more broadly: From the United States, Italy and Spain came samples of acute and convalescent COVID-19. PBMCs, B-cell-depleted T cells, or T cells provided the cDNA or gDNA that made up the material.

V shed 3 bases and J 4 bases; nucleotides not matched to a gene: 9. The CDR3 has 17 amino acids. In germline, CDR1 is SGHRS, CDR2 YFSETQ. The source material was peripheral blood. The chain combines TRBV5-1 with TRBJ2-2; TRBD1 aligns across 10 bases. The clonotype comes from a human donor with active COVID-19. The donor label of this sample is uncertain. DNA for the CDR3: TGCGCCAGCAGCTGGGGTGACAGGGGGCTGAGCACCGGGGAGCTGTTTTTT. Translated, it gives CASSWGDRGLSTGELFF.